Listed here is a single T cell receptor beta chain. Its antigen is unknown. The source of the sample is a study of cytomegalovirus exposure and HLA in healthy donors. Across the study: The same platform was used for the 95 to 150 validation repertoires and the approximately 700 first-cohort repertoires, a later analysis reported. Study findings and constraints: In the 130 or so validation repertoires, a later analysis found that first-cohort TCR clusters tended to co-occur. Rarity marked most TCR sequences, yet some public TCRs occurred in many donors.

Generated by immunoSEQ multiplex PCR, the TCRdb table keeps only in-frame clones and is missing some. The sample holds a few hundred thousand clones, around nine tenths seen once. Input material: PBMCs. This sequence originates from a young woman in good health and CMV-seronegative.

Written as DNA, the CDR3 is TGTGCCACCAGCAGAGGCAGTATGACTGGGGCCAACGTCCTGACTTTC. This gives the protein CATSRGSMTGANVLTF. The rearrangement uses TRBV15 and TRBJ2-6; D remains unclear. Between the trimmed V and J ends, which lost 1 base and 2 bases, there was a span of 9 bases. Germline V CDR1 and CDR2: LNHNV, YYDKDF (reference sequence). The CDR3 runs 16 residues.